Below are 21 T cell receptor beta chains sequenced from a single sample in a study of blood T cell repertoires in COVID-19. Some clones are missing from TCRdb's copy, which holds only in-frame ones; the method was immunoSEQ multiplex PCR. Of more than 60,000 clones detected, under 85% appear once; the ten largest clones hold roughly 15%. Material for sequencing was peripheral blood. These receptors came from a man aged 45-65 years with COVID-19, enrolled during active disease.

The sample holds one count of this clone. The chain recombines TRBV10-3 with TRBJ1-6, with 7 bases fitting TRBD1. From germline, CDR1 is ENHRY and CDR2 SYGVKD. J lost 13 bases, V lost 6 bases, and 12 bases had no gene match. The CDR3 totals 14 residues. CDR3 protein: CAIRGTVDQSPLHF. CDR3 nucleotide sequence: TGTGCCATCAGGGGGACAGTTGACCAGTCGCCCCTCCACTTT.

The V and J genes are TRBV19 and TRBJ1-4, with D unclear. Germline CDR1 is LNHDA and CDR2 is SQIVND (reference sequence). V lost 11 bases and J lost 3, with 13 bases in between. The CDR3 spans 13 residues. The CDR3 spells CAVGGGANEKLFF. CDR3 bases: TGTGCCGTAGGTGGAGGAGCTAATGAAAAACTGTTTTTT.

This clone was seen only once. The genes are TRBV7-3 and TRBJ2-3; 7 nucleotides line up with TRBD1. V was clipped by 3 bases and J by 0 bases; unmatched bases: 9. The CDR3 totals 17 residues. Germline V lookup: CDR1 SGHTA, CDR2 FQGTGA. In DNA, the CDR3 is TGTGCCAGCAGCTTTTCTTCTACAGGGGTTAGCACAGATACGCAGTATTTT. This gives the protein CASSFSSTGVSTDTQYF.

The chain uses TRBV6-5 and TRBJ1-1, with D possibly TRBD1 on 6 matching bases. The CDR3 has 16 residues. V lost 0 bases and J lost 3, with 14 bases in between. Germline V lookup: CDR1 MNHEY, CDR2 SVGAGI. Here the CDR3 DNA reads TGTGCCAGCAGTTACTCCGGGGGGGCAGGGGACACTGAAGCTTTCTTT. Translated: CASSYSGGAGDTEAFF.

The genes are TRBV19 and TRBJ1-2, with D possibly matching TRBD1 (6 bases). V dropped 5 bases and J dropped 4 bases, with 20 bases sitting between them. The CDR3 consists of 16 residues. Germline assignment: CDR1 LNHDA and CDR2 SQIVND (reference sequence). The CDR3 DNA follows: TGTGCCAGTAGTTCCCTTTACAGGGAAGAGGGCTATGGCTACACCTTC. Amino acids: CASSSLYREEGYGYTF.

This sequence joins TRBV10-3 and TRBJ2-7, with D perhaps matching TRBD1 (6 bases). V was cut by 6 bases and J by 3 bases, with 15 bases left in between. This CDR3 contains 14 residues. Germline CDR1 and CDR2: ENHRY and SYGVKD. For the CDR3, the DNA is TGTGCCATCAGGAAAGGGGACACAGGCTACGAGCAGTACTTC. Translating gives CAIRKGDTGYEQYF.

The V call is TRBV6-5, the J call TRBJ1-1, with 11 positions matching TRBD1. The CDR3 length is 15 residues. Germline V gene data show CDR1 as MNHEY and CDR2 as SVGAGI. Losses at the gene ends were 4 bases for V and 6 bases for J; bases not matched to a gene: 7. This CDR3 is CASSSAGQGVAEAFF. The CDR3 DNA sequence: TGTGCCAGCAGTTCCGCGGGACAGGGGGTCGCTGAAGCTTTCTTT.

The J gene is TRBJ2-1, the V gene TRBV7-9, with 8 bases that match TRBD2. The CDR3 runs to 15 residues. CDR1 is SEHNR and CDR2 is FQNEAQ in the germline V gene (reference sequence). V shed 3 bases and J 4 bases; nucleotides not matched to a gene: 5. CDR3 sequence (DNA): TGTGCCAGCAGCTTCCAAGCGGGAGCTTACAATGAGCAGTTCTTC. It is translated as CASSFQAGAYNEQFF. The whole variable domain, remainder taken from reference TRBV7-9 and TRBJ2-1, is DTGVSQNPRHKITKRGQNVTFRCDPISEHNRLYWYRQTLGQGPEFLTYFQNEAQLEKSRLLSDRFSAERPKGSFSTLEIQRTEQGDSAMYLCASSFQAGAYNEQFFGPGTRLTVL.

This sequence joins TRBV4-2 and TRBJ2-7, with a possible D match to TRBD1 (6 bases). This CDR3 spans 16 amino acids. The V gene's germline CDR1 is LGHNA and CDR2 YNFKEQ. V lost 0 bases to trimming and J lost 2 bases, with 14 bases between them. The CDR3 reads CASSQEKDRITYEQYF. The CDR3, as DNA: TGTGCCAGCAGCCAAGAGAAAGACAGGATTACCTACGAGCAGTACTTC.

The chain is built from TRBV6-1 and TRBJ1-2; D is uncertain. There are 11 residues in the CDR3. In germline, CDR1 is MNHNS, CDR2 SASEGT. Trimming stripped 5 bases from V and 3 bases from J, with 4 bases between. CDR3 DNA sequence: TGTGCCAGCAGTCATGACTATGGCTACACCTTC. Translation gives CASSHDYGYTF.

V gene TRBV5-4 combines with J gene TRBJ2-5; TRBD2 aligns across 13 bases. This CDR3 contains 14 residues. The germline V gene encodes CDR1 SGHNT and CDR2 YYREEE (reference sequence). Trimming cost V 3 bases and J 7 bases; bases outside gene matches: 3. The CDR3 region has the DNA TGTGCCAGCAGCTCACTAGCGGGGGGGAGGACCCAGTACTTC. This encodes CASSSLAGGRTQYF.

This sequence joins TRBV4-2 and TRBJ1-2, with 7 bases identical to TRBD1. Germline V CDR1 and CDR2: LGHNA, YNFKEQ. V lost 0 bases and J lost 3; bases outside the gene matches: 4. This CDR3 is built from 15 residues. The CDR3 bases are TGTGCCAGCAGCCAAGATGGGGGACAGCACTATGGCTACACCTTC. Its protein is CASSQDGGQHYGYTF.

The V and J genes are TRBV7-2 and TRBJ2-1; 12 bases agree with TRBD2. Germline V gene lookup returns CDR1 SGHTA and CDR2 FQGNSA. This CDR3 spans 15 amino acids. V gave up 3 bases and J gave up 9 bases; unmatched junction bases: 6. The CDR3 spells CASSFSSGGAFEQFF. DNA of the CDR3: TGTGCCAGCAGCTTTTCTAGCGGGGGGGCGTTTGAGCAGTTCTTC.

The CDR3: CASSFTSGGVTGELFF. The DNA for the CDR3 is TGTGCCAGCAGCTTTACGAGCGGGGGGGTGACCGGGGAGCTGTTTTTT. The chain joins TRBV5-8 to TRBJ2-2; TRBD2 aligns across 10 bases. CDR3 size: 16 residues. Germline CDR1 reads SGHTS; CDR2 reads YDEGEE. The V gene end was trimmed by 2 bases and the J gene end by 5 bases; junction bases not matched to a gene: 6.

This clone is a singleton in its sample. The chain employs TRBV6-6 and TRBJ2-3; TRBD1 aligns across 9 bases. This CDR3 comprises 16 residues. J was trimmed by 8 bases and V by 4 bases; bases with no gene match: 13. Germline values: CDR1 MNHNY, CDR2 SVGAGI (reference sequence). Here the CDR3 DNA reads TGTGCCAGCAGTTTCTCCGGGACAGGGAGTGGGAGTACGCAGTATTTT. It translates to CASSFSGTGSGSTQYF.

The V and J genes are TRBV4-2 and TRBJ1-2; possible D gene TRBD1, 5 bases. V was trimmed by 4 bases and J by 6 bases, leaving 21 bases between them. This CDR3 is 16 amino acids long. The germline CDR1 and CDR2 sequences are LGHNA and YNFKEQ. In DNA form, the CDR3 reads TGTGCCAGCAGCCTTAGCTCCACGGGGCGCGGGAATGGCTACACCTTC. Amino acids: CASSLSSTGRGNGYTF.

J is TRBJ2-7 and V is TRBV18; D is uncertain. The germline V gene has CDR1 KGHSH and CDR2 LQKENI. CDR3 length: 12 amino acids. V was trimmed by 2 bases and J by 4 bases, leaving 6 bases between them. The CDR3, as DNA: TGTGCCAGCTCACCATCCCAATACGAGCAGTACTTC. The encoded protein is CASSPSQYEQYF.

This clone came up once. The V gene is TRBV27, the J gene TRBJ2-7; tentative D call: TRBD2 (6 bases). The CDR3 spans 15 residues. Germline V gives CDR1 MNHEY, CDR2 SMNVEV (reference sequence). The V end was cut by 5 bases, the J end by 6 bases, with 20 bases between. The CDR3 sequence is CASSTGTGLNSEQYF. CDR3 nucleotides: TGTGCCAGCAGTACGGGGACGGGACTCAACTCCGAGCAGTACTTC.

CDR3 coding DNA: TGTGCCAGCAGCCTGGGACAGGGGGTTGGTACAGATACGCAGTATTTT. Translated: CASSLGQGVGTDTQYF. The V gene is TRBV5-6, the J gene TRBJ2-3, with TRBD1 matching 11 bases. Per the germline V gene, CDR1 is SGHDT and CDR2 is YYEEEE. This CDR3 is 16 amino acids long. V was pared by 4 bases and J by 3 bases, with 7 bases of the junction left unmatched.

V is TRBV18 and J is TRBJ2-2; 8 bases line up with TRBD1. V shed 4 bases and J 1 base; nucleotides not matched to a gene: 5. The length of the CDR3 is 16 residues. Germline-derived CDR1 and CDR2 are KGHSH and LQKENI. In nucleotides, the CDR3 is TGTGCCAGCTCACTCGGCGGACAGGGGAACACCGGGGAGCTGTTTTTT. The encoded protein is CASSLGGQGNTGELFF.

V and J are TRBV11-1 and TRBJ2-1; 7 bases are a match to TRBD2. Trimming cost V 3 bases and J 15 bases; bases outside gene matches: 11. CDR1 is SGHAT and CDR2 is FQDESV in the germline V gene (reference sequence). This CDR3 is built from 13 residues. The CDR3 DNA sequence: TGTGCCAGCAGCTTTGAGAGCCGGGGGGTGGGGTTCTTC. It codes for CASSFESRGVGFF.